These 4 T cell receptor beta chains originate from one sample sequenced in a study of Ad26.COV2.S vaccination and SARS-CoV-2 variants. The treatment is: 15 to 20 received Ad26.COV2.S at low or high dose, single or two shots; about five received placebo; per-sample allocation not given. It was on day 63 after the first vaccine or placebo injection that samples were taken. Assay used: immunoSEQ multiplex PCR; TCRdb lists only in-frame clones, some missing. In the table there are about 680,000 clones, around 92% of which are singletons. The sequencing used peripheral blood, collected in a trial of Ad26.COV2.S vaccine versus placebo. The receptor source for this set is a person aged 18-60 years who received the Ad26.COV2.S COVID-19 vaccine or a placebo.

This clone was counted once. The chain recombines TRBV29-1 with TRBJ1-6; a possible D gene is TRBD1 (5 bases). There are 13 residues in the CDR3. CDR1 is SQVTM and CDR2 is ANQGSEA in the germline V gene. V lost 7 bases to trimming and J lost 4 bases, with 11 bases between them. This CDR3 is CSARQTYNSPLHF. The CDR3 DNA sequence: TGCAGCGCAAGACAGACTTATAATTCACCCCTCCACTTT.

The chain recombines TRBV5-1 with TRBJ1-4; D not certain. The germline CDR1 and CDR2 sequences are SGHRS and YFSETQ. The CDR3 loop spans 14 amino acids. V lost 1 base to trimming and J lost 0 bases, with 4 bases between them. CDR3 sequence (DNA): TGCGCCAGCAGCTTGCTAACAACTAATGAAAAACTGTTTTTT. This codes for CASSLLTTNEKLFF. The full variable domain, completed using reference TRBV5-1 and TRBJ1-4, is KAGVTQTPRYLIKTRGQQVTLSCSPISGHRSVSWYQQTPGQGLQFLFEYFSETQRNKGNFPGRFSGRQFSNSRSEMNVSTLELGDSALYLCASSLLTTNEKLFFGSGTQLSVL.

The J gene is TRBJ1-4, the V gene TRBV5-4, with D perhaps TRBD1 (6 bases). Trimming removed 4 bases at V and 5 bases at J, with 15 bases between. The V gene's germline CDR1 is SGHNT and CDR2 YYREEE (reference sequence). This CDR3 is 15 amino acids long. The CDR3 sequence: CASSPDRRVNEKLFF. The CDR3 DNA is TGTGCCAGCAGCCCCGACAGGCGCGTAAATGAAAAACTGTTTTTT.

Comment on this clone: The identical CDR3 is also encoded by other nucleotide sequences in the sample. This chain connects TRBV18 to TRBJ2-5; the D gene is possibly TRBD2 (6 bases). Trimming removed 3 bases at V and 4 bases at J, with 6 bases between. Germline assignment: CDR1 KGHSH and CDR2 LQKENI. The CDR3 has 12 residues. For the CDR3, the DNA is TGTGCCAGCTCACCGGGGGGAGAGACCCAGTACTTC. It codes for CASSPGGETQYF.